A selection of T cell receptor beta chains follows, all from one sample in a study of PD-1 blockade in mismatch repair-deficient tumors. The table came from immunoSEQ multiplex PCR; TCRdb's copy has only in-frame clones and leaves some out. The sample holds about 19,000 clones; roughly four fifths are singletons and the top ten take approximately 1.5%. The starting material was PBMCs, obtained 52 weeks after starting pembrolizumab. These receptor sequences come from an adult with mismatch repair-deficient cancer. Each CDR3 is given with its conserved first and last residue. Each record gives: V gene, J gene, clone size, D gene, CDR3 protein, CDR3 DNA. D genes are given only for firm matches. Expanded clones get a size class; other rows say once, few or many, or leave the size out.

v_gene: TRBV18
j_gene: TRBJ2-6
abundance: .
d_gene: .
CDR3aa: CASSPGSGSGANVLTF
CDR3nt: TGTGCCAGCTCACCCGGATCGGGTTCCGGGGCCAACGTCCTGACTTTC

v_gene: TRBV11-2
j_gene: TRBJ2-5
abundance: .
d_gene: .
CDR3aa: CASSPTEKETQYF
CDR3nt: TGTGCCAGCAGCCCCACAGAAAAAGAGACCCAGTACTTC

v_gene: TRBV2
j_gene: TRBJ1-2
abundance: .
d_gene: TRBD1
CDR3aa: CASREQGARSGYTF
CDR3nt: TGTGCCAGCAGGGAACAGGGGGCCCGCTCTGGCTACACCTTC

v_gene: TRBV7-2
j_gene: TRBJ1-2
abundance: .
d_gene: .
CDR3aa: CASNNPGGTTTF
CDR3nt: TGTGCCAGCAATAACCCCGGCGGGACCACGACCTTC

v_gene: TRBV19
j_gene: TRBJ2-1
abundance: once
d_gene: TRBD1
CDR3aa: CASTDRALSSYNEQFF
CDR3nt: TGTGCCAGTACGGACAGGGCCCTAAGCTCCTACAATGAGCAGTTCTTC

v_gene: TRBV11-3
j_gene: TRBJ2-7
abundance: .
d_gene: .
CDR3aa: CASSLRDNYEQYF
CDR3nt: TGTGCCAGCAGCCTCCGGGACAACTACGAGCAGTACTTC

v_gene: TRBV23-1
j_gene: TRBJ2-7
abundance: few
d_gene: TRBD2
CDR3aa: CASSQSLRTSGNQPPPGEQYF
CDR3nt: TGCGCCAGCAGTCAATCGTTGAGGACTAGCGGGAACCAACCTCCTCCTGGCGAGCAGTACTTC

v_gene: TRBV9
j_gene: TRBJ2-7
abundance: .
d_gene: .
CDR3aa: CASSVGDSLRAEQYF
CDR3nt: TGTGCCAGCAGCGTAGGGGATTCTTTGAGGGCCGAGCAGTACTTC

v_gene: TRBV10-3
j_gene: TRBJ2-3
abundance: .
d_gene: .
CDR3aa: CANSRGVGTDTQYF
CDR3nt: TGTGCCAATTCCCGCGGGGTTGGCACAGATACGCAGTATTTT

v_gene: TRBV29-1
j_gene: TRBJ1-2
abundance: .
d_gene: TRBD1
CDR3aa: CSVETGQGPNGYTF
CDR3nt: TGCAGCGTTGAAACCGGACAGGGGCCCAATGGCTACACCTTC

v_gene: TRBV11-2
j_gene: TRBJ2-2
abundance: once
d_gene: .
CDR3aa: CASSEPGQPYTGELFF
CDR3nt: TGTGCCAGCAGCGAACCTGGACAGCCGTACACCGGGGAGCTGTTTTTT

v_gene: TRBV29-1
j_gene: TRBJ2-1
abundance: .
d_gene: TRBD1
CDR3aa: CSVGGDRVGNEQFF
CDR3nt: TGCAGCGTTGGTGGGGACAGGGTTGGCAATGAGCAGTTCTTC

v_gene: TRBV9
j_gene: TRBJ1-5
abundance: .
d_gene: .
CDR3aa: CASSKDGPRQDSNQPQHF
CDR3nt: TGTGCCAGCAGCAAAGATGGACCTCGACAGGATAGCAATCAGCCCCAGCATTTT

v_gene: TRBV10-3
j_gene: TRBJ2-2
abundance: .
d_gene: .
CDR3aa: CAISESRVNTGELFF
CDR3nt: TGTGCCATCAGTGAGAGCAGGGTAAACACCGGGGAGCTGTTTTTT

v_gene: TRBV4-1
j_gene: TRBJ2-1
abundance: .
d_gene: TRBD2
CDR3aa: CASSQAASGNIYNEQFF
CDR3nt: TGCGCCAGCAGCCAAGCCGCCAGCGGGAACATCTACAATGAGCAGTTCTTC

v_gene: TRBV18
j_gene: TRBJ1-5
abundance: .
d_gene: .
CDR3aa: CASSPSVHGQPQHF
CDR3nt: TGTGCCAGCTCACCCTCAGTACATGGTCAGCCCCAGCATTTT

v_gene: TRBV4-2
j_gene: TRBJ2-3
abundance: .
d_gene: .
CDR3aa: CASSQDSGTEQYF
CDR3nt: TGTGCCAGCAGCCAAGATTCAGGAACGGAGCAGTATTTT

v_gene: TRBV15
j_gene: TRBJ1-1
abundance: .
d_gene: TRBD1
CDR3aa: CATSRGSGGLTEAFF
CDR3nt: TGTGCCACCAGCAGAGGGTCAGGGGGTCTCACTGAAGCTTTCTTT

v_gene: TRBV5-4
j_gene: TRBJ2-1
abundance: .
d_gene: TRBD2
CDR3aa: CASSHGTSGSGVDEKQFF
CDR3nt: TGTGCCAGCAGCCACGGGACTAGCGGGAGTGGGGTAGATGAGAAGCAGTTCTTC

v_gene: TRBV28
j_gene: TRBJ1-3
abundance: .
d_gene: .
CDR3aa: CASSLYGQSSGNTIYF
CDR3nt: TGTGCCAGCAGTTTATACGGACAGAGCTCTGGAAACACCATATATTTT

v_gene: TRBV7-9
j_gene: TRBJ2-3
abundance: .
d_gene: TRBD2
CDR3aa: CASSYSLWTRADTQYF
CDR3nt: TGTGCCAGCAGCTATAGCCTTTGGACTAGGGCAGATACGCAGTATTTT

v_gene: TRBV28
j_gene: TRBJ2-7
abundance: .
d_gene: TRBD1
CDR3aa: CASRGGRDRGFYEQYF
CDR3nt: TGTGCCAGCAGGGGGGGCCGAGACAGGGGGTTTTACGAGCAGTACTTC

v_gene: TRBV7-2
j_gene: TRBJ2-5
abundance: .
d_gene: .
CDR3aa: CASSLGWRGEQETQYF
CDR3nt: TGTGCCAGCAGCTTAGGATGGAGGGGAGAGCAAGAGACCCAGTACTTC

v_gene: TRBV7-2
j_gene: TRBJ1-1
abundance: .
d_gene: .
CDR3aa: CASSIQGFGTEAFF
CDR3nt: TGTGCCAGCAGCATACAGGGCTTCGGGACTGAAGCTTTCTTT

v_gene: TRBV9
j_gene: TRBJ2-5
abundance: .
d_gene: .
CDR3aa: CASSPGGLSRQETQYF
CDR3nt: TGTGCCAGCAGCCCAGGAGGGCTGTCAAGACAAGAGACCCAGTACTTC

v_gene: TRBV7-9
j_gene: TRBJ2-7
abundance: .
d_gene: .
CDR3aa: CASNPSYSYEQYF
CDR3nt: TGTGCCAGCAACCCCAGTTACTCCTACGAGCAGTACTTC

v_gene: TRBV19
j_gene: TRBJ2-1
abundance: .
d_gene: TRBD1
CDR3aa: CASSTDRGRNEQFF
CDR3nt: TGTGCCAGTAGTACCGACAGGGGGCGGAATGAGCAGTTCTTC

v_gene: TRBV4-1
j_gene: TRBJ2-5
abundance: .
d_gene: TRBD2
CDR3aa: CASAPRGGPQETQYF
CDR3nt: TGCGCCAGCGCTCCCCGGGGGGGGCCCCAAGAGACCCAGTACTTC

v_gene: TRBV18
j_gene: TRBJ2-1
abundance: once
d_gene: TRBD2
CDR3aa: CASSPTSLREVEQFF
CDR3nt: TGTGCCAGCTCACCGACGTCTTTACGGGAGGTTGAGCAGTTCTTC

v_gene: TRBV30
j_gene: TRBJ1-2
abundance: .
d_gene: .
CDR3aa: CAWTGAAYGYTF
CDR3nt: TGTGCCTGGACTGGGGCGGCCTATGGCTACACCTTC

v_gene: TRBV18
j_gene: TRBJ2-1
abundance: .
d_gene: .
CDR3aa: CASSPSVSLNNEQFF
CDR3nt: TGTGCCAGCTCACCAAGCGTATCCCTAAACAATGAGCAGTTCTTC

v_gene: TRBV10-1
j_gene: TRBJ2-3
abundance: .
d_gene: TRBD1
CDR3aa: CASSETGGADTQYF
CDR3nt: TGCGCCAGCAGTGAGACAGGGGGCGCAGATACGCAGTATTTT

v_gene: TRBV2
j_gene: TRBJ1-6
abundance: .
d_gene: .
CDR3aa: CARSARGSYNSPLHF
CDR3nt: TGTGCCAGGAGTGCCAGGGGTTCCTATAATTCACCCCTCCACTTT

v_gene: TRBV27
j_gene: TRBJ1-1
abundance: .
d_gene: .
CDR3aa: CASSPPSGRAMNTEAFF
CDR3nt: TGTGCCAGCAGTCCCCCCTCAGGGAGGGCGATGAACACTGAAGCTTTCTTT

v_gene: TRBV15
j_gene: TRBJ2-1
abundance: once
d_gene: .
CDR3aa: CATRPSRGPGNEQFF
CDR3nt: TGTGCCACCAGGCCCTCGCGAGGGCCGGGCAATGAGCAGTTCTTC

v_gene: TRBV28
j_gene: TRBJ1-1
abundance: .
d_gene: .
CDR3aa: CASLRGGWTEAFF
CDR3nt: TGTGCCAGCCTCCGGGGGGGATGGACTGAAGCTTTCTTT

v_gene: TRBV18
j_gene: TRBJ2-5
abundance: .
d_gene: .
CDR3aa: CASSPTGETQYF
CDR3nt: TGTGCCAGCTCACCAACCGGAGAGACCCAGTACTTC

v_gene: TRBV27
j_gene: TRBJ2-7
abundance: once
d_gene: TRBD2
CDR3aa: CASSFTLAGVYEQYF
CDR3nt: TGTGCCAGCAGTTTCACGCTAGCGGGAGTGTACGAGCAGTACTTC

v_gene: TRBV19
j_gene: TRBJ2-5
abundance: once
d_gene: TRBD2
CDR3aa: CASSFSGNDQETQYF
CDR3nt: TGTGCCAGTAGTTTTAGCGGGAATGACCAAGAGACCCAGTACTTC

v_gene: TRBV5-1
j_gene: TRBJ2-2
abundance: .
d_gene: TRBD1
CDR3aa: CASNRGTGSGELFF
CDR3nt: TGCGCCAGCAACCGGGGGACAGGGTCCGGGGAGCTGTTTTTT

v_gene: TRBV7-9
j_gene: TRBJ2-3
abundance: .
d_gene: .
CDR3aa: CASSLVSSATDTQYF
CDR3nt: TGTGCCAGCAGCTTAGTGTCCAGTGCCACAGATACGCAGTATTTT

v_gene: TRBV7-2
j_gene: TRBJ1-4
abundance: .
d_gene: .
CDR3aa: CASSLTTGFTNEKLFF
CDR3nt: TGTGCCAGCAGCCTTACTACAGGGTTTACTAATGAAAAACTGTTTTTT

v_gene: TRBV6-1
j_gene: TRBJ2-1
abundance: few
d_gene: .
CDR3aa: CASSELVYNEQFF
CDR3nt: TGTGCCAGCAGTGAACTAGTCTACAATGAGCAGTTCTTC

v_gene: TRBV28
j_gene: TRBJ2-7
abundance: .
d_gene: .
CDR3aa: CASSPQHSGQYF
CDR3nt: TGTGCCAGCAGTCCCCAACACTCGGGGCAGTACTTC

v_gene: TRBV5-4
j_gene: TRBJ1-1
abundance: once
d_gene: .
CDR3aa: CASSSTANTEAFF
CDR3nt: TGTGCCAGCAGCTCCACAGCGAACACTGAAGCTTTCTTT

v_gene: TRBV7-3
j_gene: TRBJ2-5
abundance: .
d_gene: TRBD1
CDR3aa: CASSFTGTGQETQYF
CDR3nt: TGTGCCAGCAGCTTTACCGGGACAGGGCAAGAGACCCAGTACTTC

v_gene: TRBV19
j_gene: TRBJ1-1
abundance: .
d_gene: .
CDR3aa: CASSSGSRGGTEAFF
CDR3nt: TGTGCCAGTAGCTCAGGGTCAAGAGGTGGGACTGAAGCTTTCTTT

v_gene: TRBV9
j_gene: TRBJ2-1
abundance: .
d_gene: TRBD2
CDR3aa: CASSVGGLDSGNEQFF
CDR3nt: TGTGCCAGCAGCGTAGGGGGACTAGATTCAGGCAATGAGCAGTTCTTC